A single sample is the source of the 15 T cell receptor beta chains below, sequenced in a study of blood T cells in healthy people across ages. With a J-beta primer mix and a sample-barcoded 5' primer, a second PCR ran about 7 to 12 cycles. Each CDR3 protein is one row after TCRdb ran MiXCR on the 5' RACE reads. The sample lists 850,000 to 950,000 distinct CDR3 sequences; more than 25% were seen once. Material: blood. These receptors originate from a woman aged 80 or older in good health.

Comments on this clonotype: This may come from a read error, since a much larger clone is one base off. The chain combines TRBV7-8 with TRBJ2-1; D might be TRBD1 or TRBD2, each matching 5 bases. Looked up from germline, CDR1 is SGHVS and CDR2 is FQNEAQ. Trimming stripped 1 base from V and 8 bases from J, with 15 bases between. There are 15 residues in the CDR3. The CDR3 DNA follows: TGTGCCAGCAGCTTAGGGGACGAAAGGTATGATGAGCAGTTCTTC. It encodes CASSLGDERYDEQFF.

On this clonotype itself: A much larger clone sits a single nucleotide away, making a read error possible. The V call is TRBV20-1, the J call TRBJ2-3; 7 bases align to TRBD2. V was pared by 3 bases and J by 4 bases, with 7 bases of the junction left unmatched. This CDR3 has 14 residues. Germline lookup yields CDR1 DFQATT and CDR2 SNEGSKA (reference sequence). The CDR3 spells CSASGGTTADTQYF. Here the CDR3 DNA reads TGCAGTGCTAGCGGGGGGACTACGGCAGATACGCAGTATTTT.

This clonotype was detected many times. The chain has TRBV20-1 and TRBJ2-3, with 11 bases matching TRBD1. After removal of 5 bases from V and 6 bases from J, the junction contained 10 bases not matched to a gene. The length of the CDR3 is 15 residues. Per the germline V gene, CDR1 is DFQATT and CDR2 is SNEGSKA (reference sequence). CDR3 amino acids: CSAGLGQGAGDTQYF. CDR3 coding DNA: TGCAGTGCTGGCCTCGGACAGGGGGCCGGGGATACGCAGTATTTT.

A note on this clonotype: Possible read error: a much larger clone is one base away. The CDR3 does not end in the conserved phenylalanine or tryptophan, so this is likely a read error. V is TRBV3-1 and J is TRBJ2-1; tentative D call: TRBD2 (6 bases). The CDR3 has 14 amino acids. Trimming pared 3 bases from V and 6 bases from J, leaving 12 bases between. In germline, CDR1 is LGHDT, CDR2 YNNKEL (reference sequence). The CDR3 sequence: CASSQGLSPNEQFL. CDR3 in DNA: TGTGCCAGCAGCCAGGGACTCTCGCCCAATGAGCAGTTCTTA.

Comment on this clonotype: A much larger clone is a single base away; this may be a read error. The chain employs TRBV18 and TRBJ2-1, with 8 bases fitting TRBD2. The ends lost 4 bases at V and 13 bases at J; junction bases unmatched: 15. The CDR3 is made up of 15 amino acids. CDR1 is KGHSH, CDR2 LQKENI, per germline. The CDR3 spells CASSRERGTMEGQFF. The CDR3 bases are TGTGCCAGCTCACGGGAGCGGGGGACCATGGAAGGACAGTTCTTC.

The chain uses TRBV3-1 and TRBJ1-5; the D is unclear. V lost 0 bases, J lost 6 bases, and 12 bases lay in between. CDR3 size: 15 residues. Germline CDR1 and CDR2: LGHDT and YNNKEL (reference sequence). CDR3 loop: CASSQDTTTGQPQHF. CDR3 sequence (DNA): TGTGCCAGCAGCCAAGACACAACTACTGGTCAGCCCCAGCATTTT.

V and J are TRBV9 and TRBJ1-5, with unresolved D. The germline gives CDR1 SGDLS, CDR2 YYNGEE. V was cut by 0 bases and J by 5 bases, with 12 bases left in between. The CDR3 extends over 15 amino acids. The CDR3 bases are TGTGCCAGCAGCGTAGTACGGGAGACCGATCAGCCCCAGCATTTT. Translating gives CASSVVRETDQPQHF.

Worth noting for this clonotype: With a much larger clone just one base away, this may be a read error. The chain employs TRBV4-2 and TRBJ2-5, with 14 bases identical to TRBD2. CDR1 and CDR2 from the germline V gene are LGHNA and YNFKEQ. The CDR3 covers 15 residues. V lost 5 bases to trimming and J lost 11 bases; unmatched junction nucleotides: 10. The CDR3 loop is CASSGRTSGGHEQYF. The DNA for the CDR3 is TGTGCCAGCAGCGGTAGGACTAGCGGGGGGCATGAGCAGTACTTC.

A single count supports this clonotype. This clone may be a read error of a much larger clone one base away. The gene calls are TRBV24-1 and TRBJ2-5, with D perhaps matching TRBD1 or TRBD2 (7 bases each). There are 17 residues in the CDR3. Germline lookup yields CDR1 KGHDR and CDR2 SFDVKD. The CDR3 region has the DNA TGTGCCACCAGTGACCAAACCCTCGGCAGGGGGGGAGAGACCCGGTACTTC. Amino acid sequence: CATSDQTLGRGGETRYF.

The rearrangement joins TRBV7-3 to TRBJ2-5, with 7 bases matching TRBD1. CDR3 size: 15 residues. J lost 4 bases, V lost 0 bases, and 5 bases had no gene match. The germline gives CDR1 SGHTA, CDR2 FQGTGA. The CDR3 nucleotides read TGTGCCAGCAGCTTAACGAACACAGGGGCAGAGACCCAGTACTTC. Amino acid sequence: CASSLTNTGAETQYF.

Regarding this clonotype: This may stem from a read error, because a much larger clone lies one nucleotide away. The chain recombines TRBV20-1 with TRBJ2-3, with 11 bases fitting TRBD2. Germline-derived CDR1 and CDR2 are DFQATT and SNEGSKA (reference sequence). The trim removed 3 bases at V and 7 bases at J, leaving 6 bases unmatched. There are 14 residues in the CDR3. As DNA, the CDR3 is TGCAGTGCTAGCACTAGCGGGGGAGGAAATACGCAGTATTTT. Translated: CSASTSGGGNTQYF.

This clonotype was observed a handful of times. CDR3 region: CATTKTGDTDTQYF. CDR3 coding DNA: TGTGCCACCACTAAGACAGGGGACACAGATACGCAGTATTTT. The chain employs TRBV24-1 and TRBJ2-3; 8 bases align to TRBD1. CDR3 length: 14 residues. Per the germline V gene, CDR1 is KGHDR and CDR2 is SFDVKD. The V gene end was trimmed by 8 bases and the J gene end by 2 bases; junction bases not matched to a gene: 5.

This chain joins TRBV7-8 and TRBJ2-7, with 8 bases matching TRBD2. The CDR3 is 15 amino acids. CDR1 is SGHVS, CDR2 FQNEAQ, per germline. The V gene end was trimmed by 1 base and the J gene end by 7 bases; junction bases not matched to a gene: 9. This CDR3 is CASSLGGGLATEQYF. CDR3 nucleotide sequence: TGTGCCAGCAGCTTAGGGGGTGGACTAGCCACTGAGCAGTACTTC.

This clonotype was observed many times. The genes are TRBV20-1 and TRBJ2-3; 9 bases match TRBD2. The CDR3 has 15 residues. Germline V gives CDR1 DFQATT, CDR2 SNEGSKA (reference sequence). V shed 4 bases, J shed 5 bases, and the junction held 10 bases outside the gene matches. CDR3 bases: TGCAGTGCTAAAAACAGCGGGGGGCGAAAAGATACGCAGTATTTT. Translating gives CSAKNSGGRKDTQYF.

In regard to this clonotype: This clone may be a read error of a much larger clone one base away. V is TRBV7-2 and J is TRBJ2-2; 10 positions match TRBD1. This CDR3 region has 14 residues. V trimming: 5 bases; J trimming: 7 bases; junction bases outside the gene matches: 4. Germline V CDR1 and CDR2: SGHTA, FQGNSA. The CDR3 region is CASSRQGAVGELFF. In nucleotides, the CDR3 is TGTGCCAGCAGCCGACAGGGGGCGGTCGGGGAGCTGTTTTTT.